A single sample is the source of the 14 T cell receptor beta chains below, sequenced in a study of T cells in Graves' hyperthyroidism and ophthalmopathy. Researchers amplified the TCR beta CDR3 regions from RNA transcripts. Carried out on the TCR CDR3, a first-round RT-PCR used the HTBI primer set. TCRdb recomputed calls from the multiplex PCR reads with MiXCR, one row per CDR3 protein. The sample records hundreds of thousands of distinct CDR3 sequences, approximately 15% being singletons. The sample consisted of blood. The receptors come from a young woman with Graves' hyperthyroidism.

This clonotype was detected many times. This rearrangement joins TRBV30 to TRBJ2-1; D not resolved. V was trimmed by 3 bases and J by 5 bases, leaving 5 bases between them. The CDR3 runs to 11 residues. CDR1 is GTSNPN, CDR2 SVGIG, per germline (reference sequence). The CDR3 DNA is TGTGCCTGGAGGATTCACAATGAGCAGTTCTTC. This encodes CAWRIHNEQFF. The entire variable domain, with the rest obtained from reference TRBV30 and TRBJ2-1, is as follows: SQTIHQWPATLVQPVGSPLSLECTVEGTSNPNLYWYRQAAGRGLQLLFYSVGIGQISSEVPQNLSASRPQDRQFILSSKKLLLSDSGFYLCAWRIHNEQFFGPGTRLTVL.

The chain combines TRBV27 with TRBJ2-1; 9 bases align to TRBD2. Germline trimming cut 4 bases from V and 8 bases from J; bases unmatched to any gene: 9. This CDR3 is built from 15 residues. CDR1 is MNHEY and CDR2 is SMNVEV in the germline V gene (reference sequence). The chain's CDR3 is CASSSGTSLLDEQFF. Written as DNA, the CDR3 is TGTGCCAGCAGTTCTGGGACTAGCCTTTTGGATGAGCAGTTCTTC.

The chain recombines TRBV19 with TRBJ2-7, with D possibly matching TRBD2 (6 bases). With 4 bases removed from V and 0 bases from J, the gap between germline ends came to 10 bases. CDR3 length equals 14 residues. CDR1 and CDR2 from the germline V gene are LNHDA and SQIVND (reference sequence). The CDR3 sequence: CASSSPSDSYEQYF. The CDR3 region has the DNA TGTGCCAGTAGTAGCCCTAGCGACTCCTACGAGCAGTACTTC. Complete variable domain (other parts from reference TRBV19 and TRBJ2-7): DGGITQSPKYLFRKEGQNVTLSCEQNLNHDAMYWYRQDPGQGLRLIYYSQIVNDFQKGDIAEGYSVSREKKESFPLTVTSAQKNPTAFYLCASSSPSDSYEQYFGPGTRLTVT.

In this sample, this clonotype turned up many times. The chain joins TRBV9 to TRBJ1-2; TRBD1 matches at 10 bases. The CDR3 is 14 amino acids. V lost 0 bases, J lost 7 bases, and 3 bases stayed unmatched. CDR1 and CDR2 (germline): SGDLS, YYNGEE. CDR3 amino acids: CASSVGGQGSGYTF. CDR3 sequence (DNA): TGTGCCAGCAGCGTAGGGGGACAGGGGAGTGGCTACACCTTC. Variable domain in full (rest from reference TRBV9 and TRBJ1-2): DSGVTQTPKHLITATGQRVTLRCSPRSGDLSVYWYQQSLDQGLQFLIQYYNGEERAKGNILERFSAQQFPDLHSELNLSSLELGDSALYFCASSVGGQGSGYTFGSGTRLTVV.

This clonotype was recorded a few times. The chain is built from TRBV27 and TRBJ1-2, with a weak D call TRBD1 (5 bases). CDR3 length: 14 residues. The germline V and J ends were trimmed by 7 bases and 2 bases, with 14 bases remaining between them. Germline CDR1 reads MNHEY; CDR2 reads SMNVEV (reference sequence). The CDR3 coding sequence is TGTGCCAGCACCCCCATAGGGGCCAACTATGGCTACACCTTC. Its protein is CASTPIGANYGYTF.

This clonotype was picked up many times. V usage is TRBV5-1 and J usage is TRBJ2-1, with 12 nucleotides matching TRBD2. V dropped 4 bases and J dropped 4; count of bases not matched to a gene: 15. The CDR3 has 19 amino acids. Germline values: CDR1 SGHRS, CDR2 YFSETQ. The CDR3 here is CASSPYGLAGGPGYNEQFF. The CDR3 nucleotides read TGCGCCAGCAGCCCCTATGGGCTAGCGGGAGGGCCTGGGTACAATGAGCAGTTCTTC.

As for this clonotype: Since no conserved phenylalanine or tryptophan closes the CDR3, a read error is the likely cause. The DNA is omitted, as the CDR3 cannot be located on it reliably, and the CDR3 follows TCRdb's listing. The chain combines TRBV18 with TRBJ1-1. CDR1 and CDR2 from the germline V gene are KGHSH and LQKENI. Counting both end residues, the CDR3 totals 14 amino acids. The CDR3 loop is CASSPGGMNTEAFL.

This clonotype has ten or more counts. The chain recombines TRBV6-1 with TRBJ1-1; TRBD1 aligns across 9 bases. This CDR3 has 11 amino acids. After removal of 8 bases from V and 6 bases from J, the junction contained 1 base not matched to a gene. Germline V gene sequence: CDR1 MNHNS, CDR2 SASEGT. CDR3 sequence: CASGDRAEAFF. The CDR3 DNA reads TGTGCCAGCGGGGACAGGGCTGAAGCTTTCTTT.

In this sample, this clonotype turned up many times. The genes are TRBV18 and TRBJ1-1; D ambiguous. CDR1 is KGHSH and CDR2 is LQKENI in the germline V gene. The CDR3 spans 14 residues. V shed 5 bases and J shed 11 bases, with 21 bases lying between them. CDR3 amino acids: CASSSVPGRPEAFF. The CDR3 DNA is TGTGCCAGCTCATCCGTCCCAGGAAGGCCAGAGGCTTTCTTT.

At least ten counts were recorded for this clonotype. The chain links TRBV11-2 to TRBJ2-5, with 7 bases fitting TRBD2. This CDR3 is 14 amino acids long. CDR1 SGHAT and CDR2 FQNNGV come from the germline V gene. The junction had 8 bases not matched to a gene; V was cut back by 7 bases and J by 3 bases. CDR3 in DNA: TGTGCCAGCACCCCCCCACGGGGGGAAGAGACCCAGTACTTC. This translates into CASTPPRGEETQYF. The variable domain in full, completed from reference TRBV11-2 and TRBJ2-5, reads EAGVAQSPRYKIIEKRQSVAFWCNPISGHATLYWYQQILGQGPKLLIQFQNNGVVDDSQLPKDRFSAERLKGVDSTLKIQPAKLEDSAVYLCASTPPRGEETQYFGPGTRLLVL.

This clonotype was seen many times. This chain links TRBV6-1 with TRBJ2-7; 9 positions match TRBD1. CDR3 size: 16 residues. The V segment lost 6 bases and the J segment 9 bases; nucleotides outside the gene matches: 18. Germline V CDR1 and CDR2: MNHNS, SASEGT. CDR3 DNA: TGTGCCAGCAGCCTCCGAGCCCCGGGACAGGGAGGCGGGCAGTACTTC. Protein sequence: CASSLRAPGQGGGQYF.

This clonotype was detected many times. The chain uses TRBV20-1 and TRBJ2-3, with TRBD2 as a possible D gene (7 bases). Germline V gene lookup returns CDR1 DFQATT and CDR2 SNEGSKA (reference sequence). V dropped 6 bases and J dropped 4 bases, with 20 bases sitting between them. The length of the CDR3 is 15 residues. The CDR3 DNA reads as TGCAGTGCCGCCGGGGGCGGGAGAAATGCAGATACGCAGTATTTT. Its protein product is CSAAGGGRNADTQYF.

V usage is TRBV6-2 or TRBV6-3 and J usage is TRBJ2-7, with D maybe TRBD2 (6 bases). From germline, CDR1 is MNHEY and CDR2 SVGEGT. V dropped 1 base and J dropped 2 bases, with 15 bases sitting between them. CDR3 length: 16 amino acids. The CDR3 DNA reads as TGTGCCAGCAGTTACTTCCCGGCTGGGAGGACCTACGAGCAGTACTTC. It specifies CASSYFPAGRTYEQYF.

This clonotype was counted many times. The chain links TRBV5-5 to TRBJ1-5, with a weak D call TRBD1 (6 bases). V was cut by 1 base and J by 2 bases, with 10 bases left in between. The CDR3 covers 15 residues. Germline-derived CDR1 and CDR2 are SGHKS and YYEKEE (reference sequence). The CDR3 DNA sequence: TGTGCCAGCAGCTTGAAACAGGGCGGCAATCAGCCCCAGCATTTT. Protein: CASSLKQGGNQPQHF. Full variable domain (remainder filled in from reference TRBV5-5 and TRBJ1-5): DAGVTQSPTHLIKTRGQQVTLRCSPISGHKSVSWYQQVLGQGPQFIFQYYEKEERGRGNFPDRFSARQFPNYSSELNVNALLLGDSALYLCASSLKQGGNQPQHFGDGTRLSIL.